The next 17 T cell receptor beta chains were all read from a single sample in a study of T-cell memory formation after mild COVID-19. TCRdb fed the 5' RACE reads into MiXCR, producing one record per CDR3 protein. This table has 450,000 or so distinct CDR3 sequences, 20% appearing once. Sequencing input: PBMCs or a T cell subset sorted from them (not recorded which). The source is an adult woman who had mild COVID-19 (a few samples of this study predate the infection). Cell type and time point are not known.

The chain links TRBV12-3 or TRBV12-4 to TRBJ1-1; perhaps TRBD1 as D (5 bases). The V gene lost 1 base and the J gene lost 10 bases, with 16 bases spanning the gap. This CDR3 is built from 14 residues. For the CDR3, the DNA is TGTGCCAGCAGTTTAGGAGTTTGGCGTACAGGAGCTTTCTTT. It specifies CASSLGVWRTGAFF.

This clonotype was observed a handful of times. The chain recombines TRBV2 with TRBJ2-7; D might be TRBD1 or TRBD2, each matching 7 bases. CDR3 length: 15 residues. Trimming pared 8 bases from V and 6 bases from J, leaving 23 bases between. Germline loops: CDR1 SNHLY, CDR2 FYNNEI. The CDR3 DNA reads as TGTGCCAGCGGCTTAAACAGGGGAGGGTCGGGCGAGCAGTACTTC. It yields the protein CASGLNRGGSGEQYF.

In this sample, this clonotype turned up a few times. The rearrangement uses TRBV10-3 and TRBJ2-1, with TRBD2 identical over 8 bases. V gave up 3 bases and J gave up 8 bases; unmatched junction bases: 9. The CDR3 runs 15 residues. Germline V lookup: CDR1 ENHRY, CDR2 SYGVKD. This CDR3 reads CAISESGGGSYEQFF. As DNA, the CDR3 is TGTGCCATCAGTGAATCCGGCGGGGGGTCTTATGAGCAGTTCTTC.

The chain has TRBV24-1 and TRBJ2-3; possible D gene TRBD1, 5 bases. The CDR3 spans 15 residues. Trimming stripped 2 bases from V and 3 bases from J, with 11 bases between. Germline CDR1 reads KGHDR; CDR2 reads SFDVKD. CDR3 sequence: CATSDSGRVTDTQYF. The DNA for the CDR3 is TGTGCCACCAGTGATTCTGGCAGGGTTACAGATACGCAGTATTTT.

This chain joins TRBV12-3 or TRBV12-4 and TRBJ1-5, with 7 nucleotides matching TRBD1. Unmatched junction bases numbered 6, after V lost 8 bases and J lost 5 bases. This CDR3 region has 13 residues. The CDR3 sequence is CASRDSRDQPQHF. CDR3 in DNA: TGTGCCAGCCGGGACAGTCGGGATCAGCCCCAGCATTTT.

This clonotype was counted a few times. V usage is TRBV6-2 or TRBV6-3 and J usage is TRBJ1-2, with D maybe TRBD1 (5 bases). Germline lookup yields CDR1 MNHEY and CDR2 SVGEGT. The V and J ends lost 6 bases and 3 bases respectively, with 23 bases between them. The CDR3 has 17 amino acids. The CDR3 is CASRSMAGRLEDYGYTF. CDR3 nucleotide sequence: TGTGCCAGCAGAAGCATGGCGGGACGCTTGGAGGACTATGGCTACACCTTC.

In the case of this clonotype: The junction differs from germline at one of its ends, possibly a read error. The V and J genes are TRBV5-4 and TRBJ2-1; 8 bases are shared with TRBD2. Per germline, CDR1 SGHNT and CDR2 YYREEE (reference sequence). This CDR3 has 13 residues. The CDR3 bases are TGTGCCAGCAGCTTGGAGGGCGGGGGGCCTGATAGGTTC. Translation gives CASSLEGGGPDRF. The variable domain in full, completed from reference TRBV5-4 and TRBJ2-1, reads ETGVTQSPTHLIKTRGQQVTLRCSSQSGHNTVSWYQQALGQGPQFIFQYYREEENGRGNFPPRFSGLQFPNYSSELNVNALELDDSALYLCASSLEGGGPDRFGPGTRLTVL.

This rearrangement joins TRBV5-6 to TRBJ1-5, with 9 bases aligning to TRBD1. Trimming cost V 0 bases and J 9 bases; bases outside gene matches: 10. Per germline, CDR1 SGHDT and CDR2 YYEEEE. The CDR3 runs to 16 residues. CDR3: CASSLGGQGNFLPQHF. The CDR3, as DNA: TGTGCCAGCAGCTTGGGGGGACAGGGAAATTTTTTGCCCCAGCATTTT.

The gene calls are TRBV9 and TRBJ2-7, with D tentatively TRBD1 (6 bases). In germline, CDR1 is SGDLS, CDR2 YYNGEE. The CDR3 totals 18 residues. V dropped 0 bases and J dropped 4 bases, with 23 bases sitting between them. The CDR3 loop is CASSVDPQTGSRGYEQYF. The CDR3 DNA is TGTGCCAGCAGCGTAGACCCTCAGACAGGATCGAGGGGATACGAGCAGTACTTC.

Note on this clonotype: One end of the junction does not line up with germline, which may come from a read error. The V call is TRBV7-3, the J call TRBJ2-1; 7 bases match TRBD2. The CDR3 is made up of 16 amino acids. The germline CDR1 and CDR2 sequences are SGHTA and FQGTGA. The CDR3 DNA sequence: TGCGCCAGCAGCTTAGGGACCGACTACGGGGGGAATGAGCAGTTCTTC. Translating it yields CASSLGTDYGGNEQFF.

The rearrangement uses TRBV6-1 and TRBJ2-2; the match to TRBD2 covers 9 bases. Germline V CDR1 and CDR2: MNHNS, SASEGT. This CDR3 is built from 14 residues. The trim removed 10 bases at V and 5 bases at J, leaving 8 bases unmatched. The CDR3 DNA reads as TGTGCCACCGGGACCCTAGCGGGGACCGGGGAGCTGTTTTTT. This codes for CATGTLAGTGELFF.

In its sample, this clonotype was seen a few times. The chain joins TRBV7-3 to TRBJ2-1; 9 positions match TRBD2. Unmatched junction bases numbered 6, after V lost 0 bases and J lost 6 bases. CDR3 length: 16 residues. Germline values: CDR1 SGHTA, CDR2 FQGTGA. CDR3 sequence reads: CASSLTGGRAFNEQFF. The CDR3 region has the DNA TGTGCCAGCAGCTTAACGGGCGGGAGGGCCTTCAATGAGCAGTTCTTC.

This clonotype was picked up a small number of times. This sequence joins TRBV7-9 and TRBJ2-5; the D gene is possibly TRBD1 (6 bases). Germline values: CDR1 SEHNR, CDR2 FQNEAQ (reference sequence). This CDR3 has 15 residues. With 3 bases removed from V and 1 base from J, the gap between germline ends came to 12 bases. The CDR3 spells CASSLSGTFQETQYF. CDR3 nucleotides: TGTGCCAGCAGCTTGTCTGGGACATTCCAAGAGACCCAGTACTTC. Looking up the rest from reference TRBV7-9 and TRBJ2-5 gives the full variable domain: DTGVSQNPRHKITKRGQNVTFRCDPISEHNRLYWYRQTLGQGPEFLTYFQNEAQLEKSRLLSDRFSAERPKGSFSTLEIQRTEQGDSAMYLCASSLSGTFQETQYFGPGTRLLVL.

The CDR3, as DNA: TGTGCCAGCAGTTACCGACCTGGGAGACTAGCGGGTATGAGCTCCTACGAGCAGTACTTC. It encodes CASSYRPGRLAGMSSYEQYF. This chain connects TRBV6-5 to TRBJ2-7; 10 nucleotides match TRBD2. Germline-derived CDR1 and CDR2 are MNHEY and SVGAGI. The CDR3 length is 20 residues. Losses at the gene ends were 2 bases for V and 0 bases for J; bases not matched to a gene: 16.

This clonotype was seen a handful of times. The chain recombines TRBV6-2 or TRBV6-3 with TRBJ2-5; TRBD2 agrees at 12 bases. There are 19 residues in the CDR3. Germline CDR1 MNHEY, CDR2 SVGEGT. Unmatched junction bases numbered 13, after V lost 5 bases and J lost 0 bases. CDR3 loop: CASSPGLAGLRAYQETQYF. The DNA for the CDR3 is TGTGCCAGCAGTCCCGGACTAGCGGGACTACGGGCGTACCAAGAGACCCAGTACTTC.

This clonotype was seen more than once but under ten times. This chain joins TRBV7-7 and TRBJ2-5; possible D gene TRBD1, 5 bases. Germline V gives CDR1 SSHAT, CDR2 FNYEAQ (reference sequence). The CDR3 spans 13 residues. Trimming shortened V by 6 bases and J by 4 bases, and 12 bases separated the two germline ends. CDR3 DNA: TGTGCCAGCAGATCGCAGGGATCAGAGACCCAGTACTTC. Encoded protein: CASRSQGSETQYF.

V gene TRBV7-9 combines with J gene TRBJ2-7; D call uncertain. Germline values: CDR1 SEHNR, CDR2 FQNEAQ (reference sequence). With 8 bases removed from V and 4 bases from J, the gap between germline ends came to 12 bases. The CDR3 loop spans 12 amino acids. The CDR3 spells CASGHAGYEQYF. The CDR3 bases are TGTGCCAGCGGCCACGCCGGGTACGAGCAGTACTTC.